This TCR beta chain was identified during a study of liver allograft versus peripheral blood T cells. Looking at the study overall: Recipients' peripheral blood served as the comparator for T cell receptor repertoires in transplanted livers. Whole-study results and caveats: In liver allografts, T cell receptor repertoires reportedly differed from the repertoires found in peripheral blood.

In TCRdb, the reads were re-called with MiXCR into one record per CDR3 protein. The top ten hold 1.5% to 2.5% of the sample, which has over 10,000 distinct CDR3 sequences, less than 20% seen once. The CDR3 runs 16 residues. Germline V lookup: CDR1 MNHEY, CDR2 SVGEGT. With V trimmed by 6 bases and J by 5 bases, 13 bases remained unmatched. This clonotype is judged medium-sized. Its specificity is unknown. The source is a human patient who had a liver transplant. Among the T cells, some may be from the graft donor. This chain connects TRBV6-2 or TRBV6-3 to TRBJ2-7, with TRBD1 matching over 10 bases. Written as DNA, the CDR3 is TGTGCCAGCAGACCTCCTCCCGGGACAGGGGAGAACGAGCAGTACTTC. It is translated as CASRPPPGTGENEQYF.